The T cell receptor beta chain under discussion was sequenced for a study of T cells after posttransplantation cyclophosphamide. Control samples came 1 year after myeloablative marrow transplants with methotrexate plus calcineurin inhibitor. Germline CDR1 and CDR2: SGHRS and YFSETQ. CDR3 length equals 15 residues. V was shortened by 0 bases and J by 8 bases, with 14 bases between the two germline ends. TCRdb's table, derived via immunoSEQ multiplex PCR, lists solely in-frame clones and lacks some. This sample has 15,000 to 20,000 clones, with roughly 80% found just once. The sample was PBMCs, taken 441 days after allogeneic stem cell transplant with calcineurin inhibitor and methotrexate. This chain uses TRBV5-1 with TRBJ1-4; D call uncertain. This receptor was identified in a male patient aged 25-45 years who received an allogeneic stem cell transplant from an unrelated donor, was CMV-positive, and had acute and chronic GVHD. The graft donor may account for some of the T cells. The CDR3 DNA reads TGCGCCAGCAGCTTGGTCGTCGGAGGGAGGGAAAAACTGTTTTTT. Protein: CASSLVVGGREKLFF.